The T cell receptor (beta chain) described here comes from a study of vaccination effects on CD4 cells after COVID-19. Study-level background: Participants each got two BNT162b2 or mRNA-1273 vaccine doses. Study findings and constraints: By a late point after vaccination, infection- and vaccine-induced clones had shrunk markedly through clonal contraction.

A note on this clone: Antigen specificity is unknown.

The assay was immunoSEQ multiplex PCR, and TCRdb's table has in-frame clones only and misses some. Of 26,000 or so clones in the sample, around three quarters are singletons; the top ten hold 20% to 25%. Within the ViraFEST assay, antigen-specific CD4+ T cells underwent expansion with viral peptide pools prior to sequencing. Following an approximately ten-day culture, CD4+ T cells were purified. Having tested negative for nucleocapsid antibodies, the vaccine recipients showed no prior SARS-CoV-2 infection. A half-volume exchange with IL-2 medium occurred on days 3 and 7. This CDR3 is built from 14 residues. Looked up from germline, CDR1 is MNHEY and CDR2 is SMNVEV (reference sequence). V was cut by 7 bases and J by 1 base, with 13 bases left in between.

Sequencing used CD4+ T cells from PBMCs cultured with HCoV-NL63 spike peptides, obtained before COVID-19 vaccination. This sequence joins TRBV27 and TRBJ1-1; a possible D gene is TRBD1 (5 bases). This receptor was taken from a human donor who received a COVID-19 vaccine. CDR3 in DNA: TGTGCCAGCAACCGGCAGGGCCCGAACACTGAAGCTTTCTTT. This translates into CASNRQGPNTEAFF.